Listed here are 18 T cell receptor beta chains from one sample, sequenced in a study of T cells in Graves' hyperthyroidism and ophthalmopathy (dated by TCRdb to the late 2010s). The protocol used for the library was multiplex PCR. The listed sequencing device is Illumina HiSeq 2000. TCR beta CDR3 regions were amplified from RNA transcripts. For the first round of RT-PCR on the TCR CDR3, the HTBI primer set was used together with the Qiagen OneStep RT-PCR kit. The public reads were run again by TCRdb, first through fastp at Q25 and then through MiXCR, and only productive beta chains were kept. Each entry is one CDR3 protein sequence, shown with its most common DNA and genes. Within this sample are 470,000 or so distinct CDR3 sequences, with about 20% of them counted one time only. More than 25% of the sample goes to the ten largest clones. Sequencing used blood. Every receptor here comes from a man aged 18 to 29 with Graves' hyperthyroidism.

This clonotype has at least ten counts. The CDR3 coding sequence is TGTGCCAGCAGTGGACACCTCGGTTACGAGCAGTACTTC. Residues: CASSGHLGYEQYF. This chain connects TRBV6-1 to TRBJ2-7; D is unclear. With 4 bases removed from V and 4 bases from J, the gap between germline ends came to 11 bases. CDR1 MNHNS and CDR2 SASEGT come from the germline V gene. The CDR3 length is 13 residues.

In its sample, this clonotype was seen many times. CDR3 nucleotide sequence: TGTGCCAGCAGCCAAGTACACAGGGGAGGTAACTATGGCTACACCTTC. Translated, it gives CASSQVHRGGNYGYTF. The V and J genes are TRBV4-2 and TRBJ1-2; 7 bases align to TRBD1. The CDR3 is 16 residues long. The J segment lost 1 base and the V segment lost 1 base, leaving 6 bases of the junction unmatched. Per the germline V gene, CDR1 is LGHNA and CDR2 is YNFKEQ.

In its sample, this clonotype was seen many times. Mismatch with germline at one junction end may stem from a read error. The chain links TRBV12-3 or TRBV12-4 to TRBJ2-2; weak D call: TRBD1 (5 bases). This CDR3 is 14 amino acids long. This chain's CDR3 is CAGSFNRMAGELFF. DNA for the CDR3: TGTGCCGGCAGTTTTAACAGGATGGCCGGGGAGCTGTTTTTT.

There are a few counts of this clonotype. This chain links TRBV6-2 or TRBV6-3 with TRBJ1-1; no reliable D call. Trimming took 2 bases from V and 4 from J, leaving 23 bases between them. The V gene's germline CDR1 is MNHEY and CDR2 SVGEGT. The CDR3 runs 18 residues. The chain's CDR3 is CASSYAAIWAEKGTEAFF. CDR3 DNA: TGTGCCAGCAGTTACGCGGCGATTTGGGCAGAAAAGGGCACTGAAGCTTTCTTT.

In this sample, this clonotype turned up a few times. CDR3 sequence (DNA): TGTGCCAGCAGTTTTGGGTCGGCTAGGCAGGATGGCTACACCTTC. Translated: CASSFGSARQDGYTF. The chain is built from TRBV12-3 or TRBV12-4 and TRBJ1-2, with D uncertain. V dropped 3 bases and J dropped 6 bases, with 17 bases sitting between them. This CDR3 is built from 15 residues.

In this sample, this clonotype turned up once. This sequence joins TRBV6-1 and TRBJ1-2; 8 bases map to TRBD1. In germline, CDR1 is MNHNS, CDR2 SASEGT. This CDR3 spans 15 amino acids. V trimming: 5 bases; J trimming: 4 bases; junction bases outside the gene matches: 9. The CDR3 protein is CASSSGTGEGYGYTF. CDR3 nucleotide sequence: TGTGCCAGCAGTAGTGGGACAGGCGAGGGCTATGGCTACACCTTC.

This chain uses TRBV2 with TRBJ2-7, with D tentatively TRBD2 (6 bases). With 7 bases removed from V and 0 bases from J, the gap between germline ends came to 10 bases. This CDR3 spans 13 amino acids. Germline V gene sequence: CDR1 SNHLY, CDR2 FYNNEI. The CDR3 DNA is TGTGCCAGCACATCGACTAGCTCCTACGAGCAGTACTTC. Its protein is CASTSTSSYEQYF.

The chain carries TRBV12-3 or TRBV12-4 and TRBJ1-2, with 10 bases aligning to TRBD1. V was clipped by 7 bases and J by 8 bases; unmatched bases: 13. The CDR3 contains 15 residues. DNA for the CDR3: TGTGCCAGCAAACTCCGGGACAGGGGTATCAAGGGCTACACCTTC. Amino acid sequence: CASKLRDRGIKGYTF.

This clonotype was recorded many times. This chain links TRBV5-6 with TRBJ1-5; D is perhaps TRBD1 (5 bases). Trimming stripped 2 bases from V and 7 bases from J, with 7 bases between. CDR3 length: 12 residues. Germline-derived CDR1 and CDR2 are SGHDT and YYEEEE. The CDR3 nucleotides read TGTGCCAGCAGCTTTCAGGGACAGCCCCAGCATTTT. It codes for CASSFQGQPQHF. Combining the CDR3 with reference TRBV5-6 and TRBJ1-5 gives the whole variable domain DAGVTQSPTHLIKTRGQQVTLRCSPKSGHDTVSWYQQALGQGPQFIFQYYEEEERQRGNFPDRFSGHQFPNYSSELNVNALLLGDSALYLCASSFQGQPQHFGDGTRLSIL.

The chain carries TRBV20-1 and TRBJ2-7; D is perhaps TRBD2 (5 bases). CDR3 length: 12 amino acids. The germline V gene encodes CDR1 DFQATT and CDR2 SNEGSKA (reference sequence). Trimming took off 6 bases at V and 4 bases at J, with 13 bases between the two ends. Here the CDR3 DNA reads TGCAGTGCGCTCCGGGAAGGGTACGAGCAGTACTTC. Translated: CSALREGYEQYF.

The rearrangement links TRBV4-2 to TRBJ2-2, with D possibly TRBD2 on 6 matching bases. CDR1 and CDR2 from the germline V gene are LGHNA and YNFKEQ. This CDR3 is 12 amino acids long. V gave up 8 bases and J gave up 9 bases, with 13 bases separating them. This chain's CDR3 is CASGTGGRELFF. As DNA, the CDR3 is TGTGCCAGCGGCACCGGGGGTCGGGAGCTGTTTTTT.

The rearrangement joins TRBV7-2 to TRBJ2-3; the match to TRBD2 covers 9 bases. The CDR3 runs to 16 residues. Trimming cost V 1 base and J 1 base; bases outside gene matches: 3. The V gene's germline CDR1 is SGHTA and CDR2 FQGNSA. In nucleotides, the CDR3 is TGTGCCAGCAGCTTAGGGGCTAGCGGGGGCACAGATACGCAGTATTTT. This sequence encodes CASSLGASGGTDTQYF.

The chain couples TRBV6-1 to TRBJ1-4; D is ambiguous. The CDR3 spans 14 residues. V was pared by 6 bases and J by 2 bases, with 10 bases between. In germline, CDR1 is MNHNS, CDR2 SASEGT. The CDR3 DNA reads as TGTGCCAGCAGCATGGGAGCGACTAATGAAAAACTGTTTTTT. Translating gives CASSMGATNEKLFF.

This clonotype was recorded at least ten times. The V and J genes are TRBV30 and TRBJ1-2; TRBD1 is a possible D gene (5 bases). The CDR3 has 12 residues. Trimming took 4 bases from V and 8 from J, leaving 14 bases between them. Per the germline V gene, CDR1 is GTSNPN and CDR2 is SVGIG (reference sequence). The CDR3 reads CAWTFQGLGYTF. In DNA, the CDR3 is TGTGCCTGGACTTTCCAGGGATTAGGCTACACCTTC.

This clonotype has ten or more counts. This rearrangement joins TRBV10-3 to TRBJ1-1; tentatively, D is TRBD1 (6 bases). Germline CDR1 and CDR2: ENHRY and SYGVKD. The CDR3 extends over 16 amino acids. Trimming cost V 2 bases and J 4 bases, with 17 bases left between them. This CDR3 reads CAISEARGQLGTEAFF. The CDR3 DNA sequence: TGTGCCATCAGTGAGGCCAGGGGACAATTGGGCACTGAAGCTTTCTTT.

The chain recombines TRBV15 with TRBJ2-5; 7 nucleotides line up with TRBD2. The CDR3 is made up of 14 amino acids. Germline V gives CDR1 LNHNV, CDR2 YYDKDF (reference sequence). J lost 4 bases, V lost 1 base, and 3 bases had no gene match. The DNA of the CDR3 is TGTGCCACCAGCAGAGGCGGGAGTGTAGAGACCCAGTACTTC. This codes for CATSRGGSVETQYF.

V is TRBV6-1 and J is TRBJ2-7, with 10 bases matching TRBD2. Germline V gene lookup returns CDR1 MNHNS and CDR2 SASEGT. The CDR3 spans 15 residues. The V gene end was trimmed by 3 bases and the J gene end by 9 bases; junction bases not matched to a gene: 11. CDR3 in amino acids: CASSDPGLAGDWQYF. In DNA form, the CDR3 reads TGTGCCAGCAGTGACCCGGGTCTAGCGGGGGATTGGCAGTACTTC.

This clonotype was seen many times. The J gene is TRBJ1-5, the V gene TRBV27; the match to TRBD1 covers 7 bases. V trimming: 7 bases; J trimming: 7 bases; junction bases outside the gene matches: 7. CDR3 size: 13 residues. Germline lookup yields CDR1 MNHEY and CDR2 SMNVEV (reference sequence). This chain's CDR3 is CASMEGAKQPQHF. The CDR3 nucleotides read TGTGCCAGCATGGAGGGGGCAAAACAGCCCCAGCATTTT.